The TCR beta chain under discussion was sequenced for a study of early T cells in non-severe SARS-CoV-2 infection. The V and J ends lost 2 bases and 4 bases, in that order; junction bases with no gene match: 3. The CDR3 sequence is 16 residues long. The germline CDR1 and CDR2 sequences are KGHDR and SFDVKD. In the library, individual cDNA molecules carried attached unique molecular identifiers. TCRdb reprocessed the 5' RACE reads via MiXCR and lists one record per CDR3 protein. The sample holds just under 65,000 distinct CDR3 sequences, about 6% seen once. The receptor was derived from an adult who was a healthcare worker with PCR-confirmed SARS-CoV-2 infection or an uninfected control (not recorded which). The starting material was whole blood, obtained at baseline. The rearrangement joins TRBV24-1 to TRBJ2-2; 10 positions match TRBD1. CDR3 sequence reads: CATSDSGQGLTGELFF. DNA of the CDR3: TGTGCCACCAGTGATTCGGGACAGGGGCTCACCGGGGAGCTGTTTTTT.